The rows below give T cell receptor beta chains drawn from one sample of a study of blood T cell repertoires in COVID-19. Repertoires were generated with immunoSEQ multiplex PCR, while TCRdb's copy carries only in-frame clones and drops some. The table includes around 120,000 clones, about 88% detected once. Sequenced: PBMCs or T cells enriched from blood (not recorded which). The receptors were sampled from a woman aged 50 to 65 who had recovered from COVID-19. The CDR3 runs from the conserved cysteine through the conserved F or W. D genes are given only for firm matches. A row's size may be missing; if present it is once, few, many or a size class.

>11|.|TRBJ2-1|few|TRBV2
CASSEVQEQFF
TGTGCCAGCAGTGAGGTTCAGGAGCAGTTCTTC
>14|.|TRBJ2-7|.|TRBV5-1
CASSLGWQTYEQYF
TGCGCCAGCAGCTTGGGTTGGCAGACCTACGAGCAGTACTTC
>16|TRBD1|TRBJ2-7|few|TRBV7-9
CASSLSRGTGSNEQYF
TGTGCCAGCAGCTTAAGCCGAGGGACAGGGAGCAACGAGCAGTACTTC
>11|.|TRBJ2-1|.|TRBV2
CASMGQGEQFF
TGTGCCAGCATGGGGCAAGGTGAGCAGTTCTTC
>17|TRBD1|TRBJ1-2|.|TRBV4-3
CASSQDTRTGANYGYTF
TGCGCCAGCAGCCAAGACACTAGGACAGGGGCTAACTATGGCTACACCTTC
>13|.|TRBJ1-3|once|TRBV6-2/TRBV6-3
CASSYSSGNTIYF
TGTGCCAGCAGTTACTCGTCGGGAAACACCATATATTTT
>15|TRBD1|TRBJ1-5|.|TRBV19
CASSFRDRVNQPQHF
TGTGCCAGTAGTTTCCGGGACAGGGTCAATCAGCCCCAGCATTTT
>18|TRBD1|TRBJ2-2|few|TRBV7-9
CASRPLSGDRGNTGELFF
TGTGCCAGCAGGCCCTTGAGCGGGGACAGGGGTAACACCGGGGAGCTGTTTTTT
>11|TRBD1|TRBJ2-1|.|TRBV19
CARWDSVEQFF
TGTGCCAGATGGGACAGTGTGGAGCAGTTCTTC
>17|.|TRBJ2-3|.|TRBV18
CASSPMSTRGGTDTQYF
TGTGCCAGCTCACCAATGAGTACGAGAGGCGGCACAGATACGCAGTATTTT
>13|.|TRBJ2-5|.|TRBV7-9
CASSPRYQETQYF
TGTGCCAGCAGCCCCCGGTACCAAGAGACCCAGTACTTC
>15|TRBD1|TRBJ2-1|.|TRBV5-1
CASSLGTAIYNEQFF
TGCGCCAGCAGCTTAGGGACAGCCATCTACAATGAGCAGTTCTTC
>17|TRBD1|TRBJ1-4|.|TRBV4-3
CASSQDPPGRTGEKLFF
TGCGCCAGCAGCCAAGATCCCCCGGGCAGGACAGGTGAAAAACTGTTTTTT
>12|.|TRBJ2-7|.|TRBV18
CASSPEAYEQYF
TGTGCCAGCTCACCAGAGGCCTACGAGCAGTACTTC
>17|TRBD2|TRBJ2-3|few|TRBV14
CASSPQLAGGPPDTQYF
TGTGCCAGCAGCCCCCAACTAGCGGGGGGGCCACCAGATACGCAGTATTTT
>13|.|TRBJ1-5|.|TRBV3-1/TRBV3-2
CASSQTENQPQHF
TGTGCCAGCAGCCAAACAGAGAATCAGCCCCAGCATTTT
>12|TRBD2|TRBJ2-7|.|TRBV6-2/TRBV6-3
CASSGLALEQYF
TGTGCCAGCAGTGGACTAGCGCTTGAGCAGTACTTC
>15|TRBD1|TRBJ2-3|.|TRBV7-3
CASSLNPGGVDTQYF
TGTGCCAGCAGCTTAAACCCAGGGGGCGTTGATACGCAGTATTTT
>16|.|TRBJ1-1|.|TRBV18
CASSPLPYGGDTEAFF
TGTGCCAGCTCACCACTACCGTACGGAGGGGACACTGAAGCTTTCTTT
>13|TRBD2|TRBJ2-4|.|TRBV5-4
CASSSGGVRIQYF
TGTGCCAGCAGCTCCGGGGGGGTCAGGATTCAGTACTTC
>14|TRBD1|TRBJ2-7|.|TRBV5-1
CASSYDRGKYEQYF
TGCGCCAGCAGTTACGACAGGGGGAAGTACGAGCAGTACTTC
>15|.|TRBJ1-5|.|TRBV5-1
CASSEGVNSNQPQHF
TGCGCCAGCAGCGAGGGGGTTAATAGCAATCAGCCCCAGCATTTT
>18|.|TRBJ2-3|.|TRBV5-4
CASSLGAGLSTSTDTQYF
TGTGCCAGCAGCTTGGGGGCGGGACTTTCAACTAGCACAGATACGCAGTATTTT
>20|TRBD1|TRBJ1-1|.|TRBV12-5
CASGFRAGTGGRRMNTEAFF
TGTGCTAGTGGTTTCCGGGCCGGGACAGGGGGCCGCCGGATGAACACTGAAGCTTTCTTT
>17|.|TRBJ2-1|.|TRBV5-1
CASSPLGGRYSYNEQFF
TGCGCCAGCAGCCCCCTAGGGGGACGTTACTCCTACAATGAGCAGTTCTTC
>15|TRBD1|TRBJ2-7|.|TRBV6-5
CASSYEGQPPYEQYF
TGTGCCAGCAGTTACGAGGGACAGCCTCCCTACGAGCAGTACTTC
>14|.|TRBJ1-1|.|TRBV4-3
CASSQDRTVTEAFF
TGCGCCAGCAGCCAAGATCGTACTGTGACTGAAGCTTTCTTT
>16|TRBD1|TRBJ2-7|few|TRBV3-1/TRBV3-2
CASSQRGGQGAYEQYF
TGTGCCAGCAGCCAAAGAGGCGGACAGGGGGCCTACGAGCAGTACTTC
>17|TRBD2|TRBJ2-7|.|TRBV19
CASSRTSGTERSYEQYF
TGTGCCAGTAGTAGAACTAGCGGGACAGAGCGTTCCTACGAGCAGTACTTC
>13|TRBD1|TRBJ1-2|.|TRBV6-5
CASRRTGSYGYTF
TGTGCCAGCAGGAGGACAGGGAGCTACGGCTACACCTTC
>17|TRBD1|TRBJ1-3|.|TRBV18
CASSQETGGYASNTIYF
TGTGCCAGCTCACAAGAGACAGGGGGGTATGCTTCGAACACCATATATTTT
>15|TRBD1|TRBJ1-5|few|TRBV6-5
CASRQRDRSNQPQHF
TGTGCCAGCAGGCAGAGGGACAGAAGCAATCAGCCCCAGCATTTT
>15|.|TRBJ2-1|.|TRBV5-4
CASSLWSSAYNEQFF
TGTGCCAGCAGCTTGTGGTCGTCAGCCTACAATGAGCAGTTCTTC
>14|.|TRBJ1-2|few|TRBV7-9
CASSPRPEYYGYTF
TGTGCCAGCAGCCCCCGCCCGGAGTACTATGGCTACACCTTC
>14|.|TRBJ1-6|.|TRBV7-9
CASSLGQRNSPLHF
TGTGCCAGCAGCTTAGGGCAGAGGAATTCACCCCTCCACTTT
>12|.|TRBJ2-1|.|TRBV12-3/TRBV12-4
CASSWTRDEQFF
TGTGCCAGCAGCTGGACGCGGGATGAGCAGTTCTTC
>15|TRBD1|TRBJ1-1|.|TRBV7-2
CASSLGSRGFTEAFF
TGTGCCAGCAGCTTAGGGAGCAGGGGGTTCACTGAAGCTTTCTTT
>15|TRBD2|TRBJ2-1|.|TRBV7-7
CASSLTSGVRSEQFF
TGTGCTAGCAGCCTGACTAGCGGGGTCCGCAGTGAGCAGTTCTTC
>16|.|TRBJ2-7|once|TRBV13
CASSPPLGEIAYEQYF
TGTGCCAGCAGCCCCCCCCTTGGGGAGATCGCCTACGAGCAGTACTTC
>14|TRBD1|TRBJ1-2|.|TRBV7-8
CASSLRQGAYGYTF
TGTGCCAGCAGCCTTAGACAGGGCGCCTATGGCTACACCTTC
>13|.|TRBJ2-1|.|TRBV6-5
CASSWGGRYEQFF
TGTGCCAGCAGTTGGGGGGGCCGGTATGAGCAGTTCTTC
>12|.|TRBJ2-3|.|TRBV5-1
CASKRERDTQYF
TGCGCCAGCAAAAGGGAGAGAGATACGCAGTATTTT
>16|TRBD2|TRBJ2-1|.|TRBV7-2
CASSLYSAGGPNEQFF
TGTGCCAGCAGCTTATATTCGGCGGGGGGGCCCAATGAGCAGTTCTTC
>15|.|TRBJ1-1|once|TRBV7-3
CASSPSGRVGTEAFF
TGTGCCAGCAGCCCTTCGGGAAGGGTTGGCACTGAAGCTTTCTTT
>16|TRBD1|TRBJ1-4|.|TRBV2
CASGAGTGAWGGKLFF
TGTGCCAGCGGGGCCGGGACAGGGGCTTGGGGAGGAAAACTGTTTTTT
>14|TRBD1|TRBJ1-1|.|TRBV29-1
CSVDPGQMNTEAFF
TGCAGCGTTGATCCGGGACAGATGAACACTGAAGCTTTCTTT
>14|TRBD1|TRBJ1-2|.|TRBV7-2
CASSPGTDNYGYTF
TGTGCCAGCAGCCCTGGGACAGACAACTATGGCTACACCTTC
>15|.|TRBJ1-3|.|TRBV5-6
CASSPGQTPGNTIYF
TGTGCCAGCAGCCCAGGACAGACACCTGGAAACACCATATATTTT
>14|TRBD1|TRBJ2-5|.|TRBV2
CASTTDRAQETQYF
TGTGCCAGCACCACGGACAGGGCCCAAGAGACCCAGTACTTC
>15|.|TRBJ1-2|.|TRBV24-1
CATSDLLGVKDGYTF
TGTGCCACCAGTGATTTGCTCGGGGTAAAGGATGGCTACACCTTC
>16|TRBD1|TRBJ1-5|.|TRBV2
CASSTSPGQGNQPQHF
TGTGCCAGCAGTACTTCCCCGGGACAGGGGAATCAGCCCCAGCATTTT
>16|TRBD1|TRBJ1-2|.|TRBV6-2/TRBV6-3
CASSYDDRGHDYGYTF
TGTGCCAGCAGTTACGACGACAGGGGGCATGACTATGGCTACACCTTC
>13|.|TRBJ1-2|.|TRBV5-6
CASSQGLNYGYTF
TGTGCCAGCAGCCAGGGACTAAACTATGGCTACACCTTC
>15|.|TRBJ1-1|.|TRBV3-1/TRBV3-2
CASSPHREGRTEAFF
TGTGCCAGCAGCCCCCACAGGGAAGGAAGGACTGAAGCTTTCTTT
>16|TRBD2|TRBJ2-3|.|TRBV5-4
CASSLNLAGSTDAQYF
TGTGCCAGCAGCTTAAACCTAGCGGGGAGCACAGATGCGCAGTATTTT
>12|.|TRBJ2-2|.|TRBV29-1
CSGGGWAGELFF
TGCAGCGGAGGGGGTTGGGCCGGGGAGCTGTTTTTT
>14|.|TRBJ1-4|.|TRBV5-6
CASSPGQRLEKLFF
TGTGCCAGCAGCCCCGGACAGCGACTGGAAAAACTGTTTTTT